A single TCR beta chain is shown here with its context. The data derive from a study of control samples from healthy donors and cancer patients. V trimming: 3 bases; J trimming: 7 bases; junction bases outside the gene matches: 11. Germline values: CDR1 MNHEY, CDR2 SMNVEV (reference sequence). The CDR3 sequence is 17 residues long. Some clones are missing from TCRdb's copy, which holds only in-frame ones; the method was immunoSEQ multiplex PCR. Of over 80,000 clones listed, 91% were seen once; the top ten hold around a sixth. The chain recombines TRBV27 with TRBJ1-6, with 8 positions matching TRBD1. The sequence was obtained from a man aged 25-45 years in good health. The specimen sequenced was blood. As DNA, the CDR3 is TGTGCCAGCAGTTTGACAGGGGAAATCTCTATAAATTCACCCCTCCACTTT. Its protein is CASSLTGEISINSPLHF.